One T cell receptor (beta chain) is described in this entry. Its antigen is not identified. Sequencing was performed with immunoSEQ multiplex PCR; in TCRdb, only in-frame clones are kept and a portion is missing. The sample includes 95,000 to 100,000 clones, roughly 88% of them seen just once. The sample originates from a study of T cell responses to AZD1222 COVID-19 vaccine. For the study at large: Second-dose recipients at about 4 or about 12 weeks were treated as one pooled group. Study conclusions and caveats: Of spike-specific TCRs, nearly half reportedly target regions left unmutated in variants. It was only six AZD1222 recipients who were seropositive at baseline. Spike-specific TCR depth and breadth grew after two AZD1222 doses.

Germline assignment: CDR1 LGHDT and CDR2 YNNKEL (reference sequence). CDR3 length equals 15 residues. The V end was cut by 1 base, the J end by 3 bases, with 10 bases between. This sequence was found in an adult in good health. The chain couples TRBV3-1 (or the pseudogene TRBV3-2) to TRBJ1-5; a possible D gene is TRBD1 (6 bases). The source material was peripheral blood, sampled on day 0 of AZD1222 vaccination. The CDR3 region has the DNA TGTGCCAGCAGCCAAGGGGCAGGGGTCAATCAGCCCCAGCATTTT. It is translated as CASSQGAGVNQPQHF.